This T cell receptor (beta chain) was retrieved from a study of cytomegalovirus exposure and HLA in healthy donors. Study context: The roughly 110 validation repertoires were reported in a later analysis to have been generated on the same platform as the 500 to 700 first-cohort repertoires. Broader study findings: TCR beta chains numbering some 160 were designated cytomegalovirus-associated. Some public TCRs appeared in many individuals, while most sequences were rare.

This clone was detected only once. What it recognizes is unknown. Donors were drawn from the 120-subject validation cohort, separate from the approximately 640-subject first cohort. CDR1 is ENHRY and CDR2 is SYGVKD in the germline V gene. V gave up 10 bases and J gave up 0 bases; unmatched junction bases: 5. The CDR3 is 13 residues long. Some clones are missing from TCRdb's copy, which holds only in-frame ones; the method was immunoSEQ multiplex PCR. The sample lists about 130,000 clones; 75% to 90% were seen once. Sequenced input: PBMCs. The sequence was obtained from a woman aged 18-29 years in good health and CMV-seronegative. The gene calls are TRBV10-3 and TRBJ1-2; TRBD1 aligns across 7 bases. CDR3 sequence: CATLGTANYGYTF. The CDR3 region has the DNA TGTGCCACCCTAGGGACAGCTAACTATGGCTACACCTTC.